This passage covers 24 T cell receptor beta chains from one sample sequenced in a study of CD8+CD57+ T cells in acquired aplastic anemia. An expansion of CD8+CD57+ cells by flow cytometry had been shown in patients chosen for sequencing. The template for TCR beta VDJ and CDR3 sequence profiling was genomic DNA. TCRdb redid the calling of the reads with MiXCR, one entry per CDR3 protein. The table records a few hundred thousand distinct CDR3 sequences, less than 60% of them present only once. Sample: sorted CD4+, CD8+, or CD8+CD57+ T cells (not recorded which) from PBMCs. These receptors were collected from a human donor with aplastic anemia.

The CDR3 here is CASSDGQGATYGYTF. The CDR3 DNA is TGTGCCAGCAGTGACGGACAGGGGGCGACCTATGGCTACACCTTC. The rearrangement uses TRBV2 and TRBJ1-2, with 11 bases matching TRBD1. Per the germline V gene, CDR1 is SNHLY and CDR2 is FYNNEI. The CDR3 covers 15 residues. V lost 3 bases and J lost 4; bases outside the gene matches: 4.

The chain combines TRBV20-1 with TRBJ1-5; the match to TRBD1 covers 9 bases. J was trimmed by 4 bases and V by 1 base; bases with no gene match: 5. The CDR3 has 15 residues. The V gene's germline CDR1 is DFQATT and CDR2 SNEGSKA (reference sequence). This CDR3 reads CSARGTGASNQPQHF. CDR3 nucleotides: TGCAGTGCTAGAGGGACAGGGGCTTCTAATCAGCCCCAGCATTTT.

The V and J genes are TRBV10-3 and TRBJ2-7; 7 nucleotides line up with TRBD1. CDR1 is ENHRY and CDR2 is SYGVKD in the germline V gene. CDR3 size: 14 residues. J was trimmed by 0 bases and V by 6 bases; bases with no gene match: 5. CDR3 in DNA: TGTGCCATCAGCGGGACAGAAGACTCCTACGAGCAGTACTTC. This translates into CAISGTEDSYEQYF.

The J gene is TRBJ2-5, the V gene TRBV10-1, with 15 bases that match TRBD2. Germline CDR1 reads WNHNN; CDR2 reads SYGVQD (reference sequence). The junction had 1 base not matched to a gene; V was cut back by 4 bases and J by 4 bases. There are 15 residues in the CDR3. CDR3 protein: CASSGGLAGGETQYF. The CDR3 nucleotides read TGCGCCAGCAGTGGGGGACTAGCGGGGGGAGAGACCCAGTACTTC.

The J gene is TRBJ1-5, the V gene TRBV15, with D perhaps matching TRBD1 (5 bases). This CDR3 is 16 amino acids long. Trimming cost V 5 bases and J 4 bases, with 18 bases left between them. The germline CDR1 and CDR2 sequences are LNHNV and YYDKDF (reference sequence). The CDR3 DNA is TGTGCCACCAGCTCCCCAGGGCAGGGAGGTAATCAGCCCCAGCATTTT. This sequence encodes CATSSPGQGGNQPQHF.

This clonotype was seen many times. V gene TRBV19 combines with J gene TRBJ2-3, with 11 positions matching TRBD2. Trimming took 5 bases from V and 4 from J; bases not matched to a gene: 11. This CDR3 has 17 residues. The V gene's germline CDR1 is LNHDA and CDR2 SQIVND (reference sequence). This chain's CDR3 is CASSPLAGASSADTQYF. The CDR3, as DNA: TGTGCCAGTAGTCCACTAGCGGGGGCCTCCAGCGCAGATACGCAGTATTTT.

This clonotype was observed many times. The genes are TRBV5-1 and TRBJ2-7; D gene ambiguous. CDR3 length: 14 amino acids. Between the trimmed V and J ends, which lost 5 bases and 0 bases, there was a span of 12 bases. Germline loops: CDR1 SGHRS, CDR2 YFSETQ. The CDR3 DNA sequence: TGCGCCAGCAGGATCGCCGGAGCCTCCTACGAGCAGTACTTC. The encoded protein is CASRIAGASYEQYF.

This chain joins TRBV9 and TRBJ2-1; TRBD1 matches at 7 bases. Losses at the gene ends were 4 bases for V and 2 bases for J; bases not matched to a gene: 9. CDR3 length: 16 residues. The germline gives CDR1 SGDLS, CDR2 YYNGEE. The DNA of the CDR3 is TGTGCCAGCAGCAGGGGGCCGGGACAGACCTACAATGAGCAGTTCTTC. This gives the protein CASSRGPGQTYNEQFF. Full variable domain (rest looked up from reference TRBV9 and TRBJ2-1): DSGVTQTPKHLITATGQRVTLRCSPRSGDLSVYWYQQSLDQGLQFLIQYYNGEERAKGNILERFSAQQFPDLHSELNLSSLELGDSALYFCASSRGPGQTYNEQFFGPGTRLTVL.

This chain connects TRBV19 to TRBJ2-7, with 8 bases that match TRBD1. CDR1 and CDR2 from the germline V gene are LNHDA and SQIVND (reference sequence). The CDR3 is 15 residues long. Trimming removed 4 bases from V and 5 bases from J; junction bases left unmatched: 10. The CDR3 DNA sequence: TGTGCCAGTAGTAAGCCCCGGACAGGGTTGGACGAGCAGTACTTC. Protein sequence: CASSKPRTGLDEQYF.

With regard to this clonotype: Relative to the germline gene, one junction end is altered; a read error may explain this. The gene calls are TRBV7-9 and TRBJ1-1; maybe TRBD1 (6 bases). Germline CDR1 reads SEHNR; CDR2 reads FQNEAQ (reference sequence). There are 13 residues in the CDR3. The chain's CDR3 is CASSLYRDTGAFF. In nucleotides, the CDR3 is TGTGCCAGCAGCCTCTACAGGGACACTGGAGCTTTCTTT.

For this clonotype: A read error is possible here, since a much larger clone lies one base away. The chain joins TRBV5-1 to TRBJ1-1, with D possibly matching TRBD1 (6 bases). The CDR3 totals 15 residues. Trimming took 4 bases from V and 4 from J, leaving 17 bases between them. Germline V lookup: CDR1 SGHRS, CDR2 YFSETQ. The CDR3 DNA is TGCGCCAGCAGCCCACTGACAGGTATGAGCACTGAAGCTTTCTTT. It yields the protein CASSPLTGMSTEAFF.

This chain joins TRBV19 and TRBJ1-5, with TRBD1 identical over 8 bases. The junction had 5 bases not matched to a gene; V was cut back by 5 bases and J by 5 bases. Germline-derived CDR1 and CDR2 are LNHDA and SQIVND (reference sequence). The length of the CDR3 is 14 residues. The CDR3 DNA is TGTGCCAGTAGTCAACAGGGGGTAGATCAGCCCCAGCATTTT. Translation: CASSQQGVDQPQHF.

This chain connects TRBV20-1 to TRBJ1-6; D is possibly TRBD1 (5 bases). Per the germline V gene, CDR1 is DFQATT and CDR2 is SNEGSKA (reference sequence). The CDR3 consists of 14 residues. V gave up 0 bases and J gave up 10 bases, with 13 bases separating them. The CDR3 nucleotides are TGCAGTGCTAGAGAGCAAGGGGCTAGATCACCCCTCCACTTT. Protein product: CSAREQGARSPLHF.

Written as DNA, the CDR3 is TGCAGTGCTACTTCGGCGAACAGGGGCACTGAAGCTTTCTTT. This sequence encodes CSATSANRGTEAFF. The rearrangement uses TRBV20-1 and TRBJ1-1; 7 bases map to TRBD1. CDR3 size: 14 residues. The germline V gene encodes CDR1 DFQATT and CDR2 SNEGSKA (reference sequence). Trimming at V came to 4 bases and at J to 4 bases, leaving 9 bases not matched to a gene.

This clonotype occurred a few times. This chain connects TRBV19 to TRBJ1-1; the match to TRBD1 covers 8 bases. V shed 3 bases, J shed 5 bases, and the junction held 8 bases outside the gene matches. The CDR3 is 15 residues long. Germline CDR1 and CDR2: LNHDA and SQIVND (reference sequence). The CDR3 spells CASSIQGAKGTEAFF. DNA for the CDR3: TGTGCCAGTAGTATCCAGGGGGCGAAAGGGACTGAAGCTTTCTTT.

In this sample, this clonotype turned up a few times. The rearrangement uses TRBV15 and TRBJ2-2, with a tentative D call TRBD2 (6 bases). V lost 3 bases to trimming and J lost 1 base, with 12 bases between them. Germline CDR1 reads LNHNV; CDR2 reads YYDKDF (reference sequence). This CDR3 comprises 16 residues. The CDR3, as DNA: TGTGCCACCAGCAGCTTAGATAGCGGGAACACCGGGGAGCTGTTTTTT. This codes for CATSSLDSGNTGELFF.

J is TRBJ1-2 and V is TRBV19; possibly TRBD1 for D (5 bases). V lost 7 bases to trimming and J lost 7 bases, with 13 bases between them. The CDR3 runs 12 residues. Germline loops: CDR1 LNHDA, CDR2 SQIVND (reference sequence). CDR3: CASKGPETGYTF. The CDR3 coding sequence is TGTGCCAGTAAGGGGCCGGAAACTGGCTACACCTTC.

This chain connects TRBV3-1 to TRBJ1-3; no clear D. The CDR3 totals 14 residues. Germline V gene data show CDR1 as LGHDT and CDR2 as YNNKEL (reference sequence). V lost 7 bases, J lost 0 bases, and 10 bases lay in between. CDR3 sequence reads: CASKASGSGNTIYF. The DNA of the CDR3 is TGTGCCAGCAAAGCGTCTGGCTCTGGAAACACCATATATTTT.

This clonotype was counted many times. V and J are TRBV19 and TRBJ1-1; no reliable D call. The CDR3 length is 13 residues. V shed 7 bases and J shed 1 base, with 10 bases lying between them. Germline loops: CDR1 LNHDA, CDR2 SQIVND (reference sequence). This CDR3 is CASTSAQNTEAFF. The CDR3, as DNA: TGTGCCAGTACCTCTGCCCAGAACACTGAAGCTTTCTTT. The whole variable domain, remainder taken from reference TRBV19 and TRBJ1-1, is DGGITQSPKYLFRKEGQNVTLSCEQNLNHDAMYWYRQDPGQGLRLIYYSQIVNDFQKGDIAEGYSVSREKKESFPLTVTSAQKNPTAFYLCASTSAQNTEAFFGQGTRLTVV.

This clonotype was recorded at least ten times. The V and J genes are TRBV20-1 and TRBJ2-5; weak D call: TRBD2 (5 bases). Germline CDR1 and CDR2: DFQATT and SNEGSKA (reference sequence). The CDR3 extends over 15 amino acids. V gave up 3 bases and J gave up 1 base, with 15 bases separating them. CDR3 DNA: TGCAGTGCTAGCTCCCCTCTAGCATCCCAAGAGACCCAGTACTTC. The encoded protein is CSASSPLASQETQYF.

The V call is TRBV12-3 or TRBV12-4, the J call TRBJ1-1; no reliable D call. Between the trimmed V and J ends, which lost 6 bases and 4 bases, there was a span of 18 bases. The CDR3 is 15 residues long. CDR3 protein: CASSQGRPIFTEAFF. CDR3 DNA sequence: TGTGCCAGCAGCCAAGGCAGACCGATTTTCACTGAAGCTTTCTTT.

The genes are TRBV5-6 and TRBJ2-1, with 11 bases aligning to TRBD2. V lost 1 base and J lost 3; bases outside the gene matches: 6. CDR3 length: 17 residues. CDR1 SGHDT and CDR2 YYEEEE come from the germline V gene. The CDR3 sequence is CASSLTLAGGYYNEQFF. The DNA of the CDR3 is TGTGCCAGCAGCTTGACCCTAGCGGGGGGCTACTACAATGAGCAGTTCTTC. The full variable domain, rest sourced from reference TRBV5-6 and TRBJ2-1, is DAGVTQSPTHLIKTRGQQVTLRCSPKSGHDTVSWYQQALGQGPQFIFQYYEEEERQRGNFPDRFSGHQFPNYSSELNVNALLLGDSALYLCASSLTLAGGYYNEQFFGPGTRLTVL.

This clonotype occurred many times. This sequence joins TRBV7-2 and TRBJ1-1; TRBD1 is a possible D gene (5 bases). The germline V gene has CDR1 SGHTA and CDR2 FQGNSA. V was clipped by 0 bases and J by 0 bases, with 11 bases between them. The CDR3 is 16 residues long. CDR3 amino acids: CASSLASGLMNTEAFF. The CDR3 nucleotides read TGTGCCAGCAGCTTAGCCTCGGGGCTTATGAACACTGAAGCTTTCTTT.

About this clonotype itself: An end of the junction does not agree with germline; a read error may underlie this. The chain recombines TRBV25-1 with TRBJ2-1; 7 nucleotides line up with TRBD1. The germline CDR1 and CDR2 sequences are MGHDK and SYGVNS. CDR3 size: 14 residues. The chain's CDR3 is CASSGTDRTYEQFF. As DNA, the CDR3 is TGTGCTAGCAGCGGTACGGACAGGACCTACGAGCAGTTCTTC. The complete variable domain, with remaining parts taken from reference TRBV25-1 and TRBJ2-1, reads EADIYQTPRYLVIGTGKKITLECSQTMGHDKMYWYQQDPGMELHLIHYSYGVNSTEKGDLSSESTVSRIRTEHFPLTLESARPSHTSQYLCASSGTDRTYEQFFGPGTRLTVL.